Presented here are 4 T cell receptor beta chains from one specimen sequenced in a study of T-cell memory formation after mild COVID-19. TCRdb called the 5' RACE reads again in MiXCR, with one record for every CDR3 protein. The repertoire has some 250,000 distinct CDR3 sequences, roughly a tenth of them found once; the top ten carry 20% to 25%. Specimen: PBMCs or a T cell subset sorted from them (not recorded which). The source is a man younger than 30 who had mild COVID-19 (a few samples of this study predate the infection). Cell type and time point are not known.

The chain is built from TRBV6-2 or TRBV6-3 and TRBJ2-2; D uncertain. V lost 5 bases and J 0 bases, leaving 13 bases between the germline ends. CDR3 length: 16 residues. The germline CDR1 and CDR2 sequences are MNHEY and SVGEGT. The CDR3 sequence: CASSAFWAANTGELFF. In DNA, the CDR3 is TGTGCCAGCAGTGCCTTTTGGGCAGCGAACACCGGGGAGCTGTTTTTT.

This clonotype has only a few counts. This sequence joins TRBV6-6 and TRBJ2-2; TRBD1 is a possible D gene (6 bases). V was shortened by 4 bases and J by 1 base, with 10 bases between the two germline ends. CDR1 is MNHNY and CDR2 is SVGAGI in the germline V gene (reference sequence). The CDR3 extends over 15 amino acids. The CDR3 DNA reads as TGTGCCAGCAGTTTTAGACAGGAGAACACCGGGGAGCTGTTTTTT. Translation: CASSFRQENTGELFF.

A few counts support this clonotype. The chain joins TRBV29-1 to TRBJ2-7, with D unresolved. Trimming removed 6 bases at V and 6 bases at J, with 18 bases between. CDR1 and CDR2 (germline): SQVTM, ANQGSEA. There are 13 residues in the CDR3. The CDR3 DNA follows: TGCAGCGTCGGCCGGGTCTCGGAATCCGAGCAGTACTTC. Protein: CSVGRVSESEQYF.

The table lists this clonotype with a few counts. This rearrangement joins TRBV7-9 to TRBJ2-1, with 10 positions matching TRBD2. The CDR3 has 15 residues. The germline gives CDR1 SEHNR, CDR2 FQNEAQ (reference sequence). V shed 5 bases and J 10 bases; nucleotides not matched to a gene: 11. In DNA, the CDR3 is TGTGCCAGCAGCCGGACTAGCGGTGCCCTAGGGGAGCAGTTCTTC. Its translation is CASSRTSGALGEQFF.